This T cell receptor (beta chain) was sequenced in a study of cytomegalovirus exposure and HLA in healthy donors. While unrecorded immune exposures were likely, the donors were nominally healthy when sampled. The CDR3 consists of 20 residues. After removal of 0 bases from V and 0 bases from J, the junction contained 9 bases not matched to a gene. In germline, CDR1 is MGHRA, CDR2 YSYEKL. Of note for this clone: The antigen is not known.

Study observations and caveats: Later analysis identified about 17,000 TCR beta sequences associated with HLA alleles, using a false discovery rate threshold of 0.05.

13 Jbeta primers and 60 Vbeta primers were used for the PCR. Clones were read by immunoSEQ multiplex PCR, and TCRdb kept only the in-frame ones, dropping some. Counted here are roughly 150,000 clones, 70% to 85% occurring once; the ten biggest clones make up 6.5%. The sequence was obtained from a middle-aged man in good health and CMV-seropositive. Sequencing was done on a sample of PBMCs. The gene calls are TRBV4-1 and TRBJ2-4, with 12 bases fitting TRBD2. The CDR3 DNA reads as TGCGCCAGCAGCCAAGATGCAAAACTAGCGGGGGGACTAGCCAAAAACATTCAGTACTTC. Encoded protein: CASSQDAKLAGGLAKNIQYF.